This paragraph reports one T cell receptor beta chain. The antigen remains unidentified. The data stem from a study of T cell responses to AZD1222 COVID-19 vaccine. General study findings and limits: Only 6 or 7 people who got AZD1222 tested seropositive at baseline. Vaccination with two AZD1222 doses was followed by a rise in Spike-specific TCR breadth and depth. Clonal diversity was possibly underestimated; the donors were predominantly white British and more often female.

TCRdb's copy holds only in-frame clones and misses some; the assay was immunoSEQ multiplex PCR. The sample has about 140,000 clones, 89% seen once. V lost 6 bases and J lost 3, with 5 bases in between. The CDR3 is 11 residues long. Germline V gene data show CDR1 as MNHEY and CDR2 as SVGAGI. The sequence was collected from an adult in good health. This sequence joins TRBV6-5 and TRBJ1-1; D unclear. The source was peripheral blood, collected on day 0 of AZD1222 vaccination. The CDR3 DNA follows: TGTGCCAGCAGACTTTACACTGAAGCTTTCTTT. It yields the protein CASRLYTEAFF.